This T cell receptor beta chain appears in the sequencing data of a study of blood T cell repertoires in COVID-19 (dated by TCRdb to 2019 to 2021). With respect to the entire study: Samples covering the acute and convalescent phases of COVID-19 were provided by collaborators in the United States, Italy and Spain. The material from the prospective study consisted of cDNA or gDNA derived from T cells, B-cell-depleted T cells, or PBMCs. The sample metadata nearly always contained a de-identified subject ID, COVID-19 status, age in years and sex. A freely available public database, intended as a resource for researchers studying the immune response to SARS-CoV-2, is where the repertoires were released. Subjects who had been exposed to COVID-19, were actively infected with it, or had recovered from it provided the deeply sampled blood TCRbeta repertoires that made up the dataset. Where available, HLA class I and class II types were taken from metadata supplied by the sample provider and were not determined by assay-based typing. The samples were drawn from the first 160 participants of the ongoing ImmuneRACE study and from 950 to 1,500 subjects provided by 6 global collaborators.

Regarding this clone: Its antigen remains unidentified. No much larger clone is present one base from it, and per-base qualities are unavailable.

Each collaborating institution followed its own protocols to collect whole blood in K2EDTA tubes. For TCRbeta analysis, collaborators shipped samples as frozen whole blood, isolated PBMCs, or DNA extracted from either of those sample types. V drops 4 bases and J drops 5 bases, leaving 8 bases in between. CDR1 is given as SEHNR and CDR2 as FQNEAQ, both from the germline V gene (reference sequence). The CDR3 numbers 12 residues from cysteine through phenylalanine. This entry keeps only the CDR3 DNA: 36 bases, framed from base 1. TCRbeta CDR3 regions were amplified from genomic DNA by means of the immunoSEQ Assay, a bias-controlled multiplex PCR. The source study handled its data this way. Within the assay, amplification of reference gene primers was used to estimate how many nucleated cells each sample contained. Sequence reads were collapsed and filtered to measure the absolute abundance of every unique TCRbeta CDR3 rearrangement. For each sample, productive Simpson clonality was calculated as the square root of Simpson's diversity index across productive rearrangements. Sourced from immuneACCESS, this table was stored by TCRdb with only in-frame sequences that have V and J called. A share of the clones is absent; for the studies checked, an unresolved V gene accounts for under half, and the remainder has no known explanation. From that table come the V and J calls and clone size; the DNA was used to work out D and trimming. Counted in this sample were around 57,000 clones; roughly 87% of them appeared once. The ten largest account for less than 9% of the sample.

What the authors observed across the whole study: How much clinical and demographic metadata was included differed by source and by participant, and the metadata was provided uncurated.

The origin of this receptor is a man aged 50-60 years with active COVID-19. The V and J segments used are TRBV7-9 and TRBJ2-5, with TRBD2 as a weak D call on 5 bases. Sequencing used peripheral blood. Read as DNA, the sequence is TGTGCCAGCAGCTCTACGGGGGAGACCCAGTACTTC. It codes for CASSSTGETQYF. This CDR3, with the reference TRBV7-9 and TRBJ2-5 proteins standing in past its ends, gives the full variable domain DTGVSQNPRHKITKRGQNVTFRCDPISEHNRLYWYRQTLGQGPEFLTYFQNEAQLEKSRLLSDRFSAERPKGSFSTLEIQRTEQGDSAMYLCASSSTGETQYFGPGTRLLVL.